This T cell receptor (beta chain) was sequenced in a study of OX40 agonist ivuxolimab in advanced cancers. Study at large: Participants averaged approximately 61 years of age (range roughly 23 to 85) and were around 85% male.

A few counts support this clone. The CDR3 length is 13 residues. The germline CDR1 and CDR2 sequences are GTSNPN and SVGIG (reference sequence). The V end was cut by 2 bases, the J end by 0 bases, with 7 bases between. Data came from immunoSEQ multiplex PCR; TCRdb stores just in-frame clones and leaves some out. The sample yields some 80,000 clones, roughly 80% seen once. The chain employs TRBV30 and TRBJ1-1; maybe TRBD1 (5 bases). The sample was CD4+ or CD8+ T cells sorted from blood, taken in a trial of the OX40 agonist ivuxolimab. This receptor was identified in an adult with an advanced solid tumor such as melanoma, head and neck, liver or kidney cancer. CDR3: CAWSRQLNTEAFF. The DNA of the CDR3 is TGTGCCTGGAGTCGACAGTTGAACACTGAAGCTTTCTTT.